This is a list of T cell receptor beta chains from one sample in a study of blood T cell repertoires in COVID-19. Only in-frame clones appear in the TCRdb table, and some are missing; sequencing was by immunoSEQ multiplex PCR. The sample carries 300,000 to 450,000 clones, roughly 86% recorded once. The sequencing input was PBMCs or T cells enriched from blood (not recorded which). Receptor source: a woman younger than 45 who had been exposed to COVID-19. CDR3s include the opening cysteine and the closing phenylalanine or tryptophan. Each record gives: clone size, J gene, D gene, V gene, CDR3 DNA, CDR3 protein. D genes are given only for firm matches. Clone sizes are given selectively: once, few, many, or a class where the clone is expanded.

- | TRBJ2-5 | - | TRBV18 | TGTGCCAGCTCACCACCCGGGACATCTTCCGGAGAGACCCAGTACTTC | CASSPPGTSSGETQYF
- | TRBJ2-5 | - | TRBV18 | TGTGCCAGCTCAGGGACACAAGAGACCCAGTACTTC | CASSGTQETQYF
- | TRBJ2-7 | - | TRBV7-9 | TGTGCCAGCAGCTCGACAGAAACCTCCTACGAGCAGTACTTC | CASSSTETSYEQYF
- | TRBJ2-7 | TRBD2 | TRBV9 | TGTGCCAGCAGCTCCCGGACTAGCGAGAGCTCCTACGAGCAGTACTTC | CASSSRTSESSYEQYF
once | TRBJ2-7 | - | TRBV7-9 | TGTGCCAGCAGCCCAGACAGTTCACCCCACGAGCAGTACTTC | CASSPDSSPHEQYF
- | TRBJ1-6 | - | TRBV6-5 | TGTGCCAGCAGTCGGACAGATTATAATTCACCCCTCCACTTT | CASSRTDYNSPLHF
- | TRBJ1-3 | - | TRBV15 | TGTGCCACCAGCCCAACCCTTGGCAGAATAGGAAACACCATATATTTT | CATSPTLGRIGNTIYF
- | TRBJ2-7 | TRBD1 | TRBV9 | TGTGCCAGCAGCGTCACCATCGGGACAGGGGTCGAGCAGTACTTC | CASSVTIGTGVEQYF
- | TRBJ2-1 | - | TRBV28 | TGTGCCAGCAGTATCCCCGGAGGATACAATGAGCAGTTCTTC | CASSIPGGYNEQFF
- | TRBJ2-6 | TRBD1 | TRBV19 | TGTGCCAGTAGTCTCCGGACAGGGGGCAGACCTACTGGGGCCAACGTCCTGACTTTC | CASSLRTGGRPTGANVLTF
- | TRBJ2-5 | - | TRBV27 | TGTGCCAGCAGTTTAACAGGGAGATGGTGGGAGACCCAGTACTTC | CASSLTGRWWETQYF
- | TRBJ1-1 | TRBD1 | TRBV4-1 | TGCGCCAGCAGCGGGACAGCGAAAAATAGGGTGAACACTGAAGCTTTCTTT | CASSGTAKNRVNTEAFF
- | TRBJ2-3 | - | TRBV28 | TGTGCCAGCAGTAAATTCAGGGACACAGATACGCAGTATTTT | CASSKFRDTDTQYF
- | TRBJ2-3 | TRBD2 | TRBV27 | TGTGCCAGCCGTCCTAGCGGGCGCACAGATACGCAGTATTTT | CASRPSGRTDTQYF
- | TRBJ2-5 | - | TRBV30 | TGTGCCTTCCATGGGGCCATATCCCAGGGGACCCAGTACTTC | CAFHGAISQGTQYF
- | TRBJ1-2 | - | TRBV28 | TGTGCCAGCAGTTTCCTGGGGGTGGGGGCTGGCTACACCTTC | CASSFLGVGAGYTF
- | TRBJ2-3 | TRBD2 | TRBV19 | TGTGCCAGTAGTATAGATCCCCCTGGACTAGCGGCAAACACAGATACGCAGTATTTT | CASSIDPPGLAANTDTQYF
- | TRBJ1-5 | - | TRBV30 | TGTGCCTGGAGTGTGCGGAGCTATAGCAATCAGCCCCAGCATTTT | CAWSVRSYSNQPQHF